The next 10 T cell receptor beta chains were all read from a single sample in a study of cytomegalovirus exposure and HLA in healthy donors. Vbeta (60) and Jbeta (13) primers were used in the PCR. Assay: immunoSEQ multiplex PCR; the TCRdb copy retains only in-frame clones and omits some. This sample has 120,000 or so clones; roughly 84% occur once, and the top ten carry around 5.9%. Material for sequencing was PBMCs. The receptors shown here come from a man aged 25-45 years in good health and CMV-seropositive.

The chain recombines TRBV29-1 with TRBJ1-2; TRBD1 might be the D (5 bases). The CDR3 spans 12 residues. Germline V gene lookup returns CDR1 SQVTM and CDR2 ANQGSEA. This chain's CDR3 is CSSYSGDYGYTF. CDR3 coding DNA: TGCAGTTCGTACTCGGGGGACTATGGCTACACCTTC.

The chain is built from TRBV6-1 and TRBJ1-3; no reliable D call. CDR1 MNHNS and CDR2 SASEGT come from the germline V gene. The CDR3 totals 18 residues. V lost 4 bases and J lost 0, with 19 bases in between. CDR3 coding DNA: TGTGCCAGCAGTGCGGAGTCTCCAGACGAATTCTCTGGAAACACCATATATTTT. Translating gives CASSAESPDEFSGNTIYF.

The rearrangement links TRBV11-2 to TRBJ1-2; D call uncertain. Trimming stripped 5 bases from V and 4 bases from J, with 20 bases between. Germline V CDR1 and CDR2: SGHAT, FQNNGV. The CDR3 is 16 amino acids. DNA of the CDR3: TGTGCCAGCAGCCGATTCGGGCAGGCGGGAGTCTATGGCTACACCTTC. Its protein is CASSRFGQAGVYGYTF.

This clone was counted once. The V call is TRBV15, the J call TRBJ2-1; 10 bases fit TRBD2. V was pared by 8 bases and J by 7 bases, with 11 bases of the junction left unmatched. The CDR3 extends over 15 amino acids. Germline CDR1 and CDR2: LNHNV and YYDKDF (reference sequence). CDR3 protein: CATDQKRGGRNEQFF. The DNA of the CDR3 is TGTGCCACCGACCAGAAGCGGGGGGGCCGGAATGAGCAGTTCTTC.

The genes are TRBV27 and TRBJ1-1, with D maybe TRBD1 (5 bases). Trimming stripped 10 bases from V and 1 base from J, with 10 bases between. CDR1 MNHEY and CDR2 SMNVEV come from the germline V gene (reference sequence). The CDR3 totals 12 residues. The CDR3 loop reads CATTGGNTEAFF. CDR3 DNA: TGTGCCACCACGGGGGGGAACACTGAAGCTTTCTTT.

The chain is built from TRBV7-9 and TRBJ2-2; D remains unclear. Germline-derived CDR1 and CDR2 are SEHNR and FQNEAQ (reference sequence). The CDR3 sequence is 13 residues long. Deletions cut 3 bases from V and 1 base from J, with 3 bases between. The CDR3 sequence is CASSFGNTGELFF. DNA for the CDR3: TGTGCCAGCAGCTTCGGGAACACCGGGGAGCTGTTTTTT.

The chain has TRBV6-1 and TRBJ1-5, with 9 bases identical to TRBD1. Unmatched junction bases numbered 7, after V lost 6 bases and J lost 7 bases. Germline values: CDR1 MNHNS, CDR2 SASEGT. This CDR3 is built from 14 residues. The CDR3 DNA is TGTGCCAGCAGCGGACAGGGGAATGACCAGCCCCAGCATTTT. It codes for CASSGQGNDQPQHF.

The chain is built from TRBV29-1 and TRBJ1-2; 9 bases match TRBD1. The junction had 7 bases not matched to a gene; V was cut back by 3 bases and J by 8 bases. Germline CDR1 SQVTM, CDR2 ANQGSEA. CDR3 length: 13 amino acids. CDR3 sequence reads: CSVDRTGGGGYTF. CDR3 coding DNA: TGCAGCGTTGATAGAACAGGGGGCGGGGGCTACACCTTC. The whole variable domain, remainder taken from reference TRBV29-1 and TRBJ1-2, is SAVISQKPSRDICQRGTSLTIQCQVDSQVTMMFWYRQQPGQSLTLIATANQGSEATYESGFVIDKFPISRPNLTFSTLTVSNMSPEDSSIYLCSVDRTGGGGYTFGSGTRLTVV.

This clone was detected a few times. This sequence joins TRBV15 and TRBJ1-1, with 10 positions matching TRBD1. CDR1 and CDR2 (germline): LNHNV, YYDKDF (reference sequence). Germline trimming cut 2 bases from V and 2 bases from J; bases unmatched to any gene: 8. This CDR3 spans 17 amino acids. CDR3 coding DNA: TGTGCCACCAGCAGAAAGACAGGGGGCGAGCCTAACACTGAAGCTTTCTTT. Amino acids: CATSRKTGGEPNTEAFF.

This clone occurred once. J is TRBJ1-1 and V is TRBV2; D possibly corresponds to TRBD1 (6 bases). The ends were cut back, 6 bases at V and 7 bases at J, with 18 bases in the middle. The length of the CDR3 is 14 residues. Germline CDR1 is SNHLY and CDR2 is FYNNEI. CDR3 sequence (DNA): TGTGCCAGCAGACTGGACAGAGACAGTAGTGAAGCTTTCTTT. Protein sequence: CASRLDRDSSEAFF.